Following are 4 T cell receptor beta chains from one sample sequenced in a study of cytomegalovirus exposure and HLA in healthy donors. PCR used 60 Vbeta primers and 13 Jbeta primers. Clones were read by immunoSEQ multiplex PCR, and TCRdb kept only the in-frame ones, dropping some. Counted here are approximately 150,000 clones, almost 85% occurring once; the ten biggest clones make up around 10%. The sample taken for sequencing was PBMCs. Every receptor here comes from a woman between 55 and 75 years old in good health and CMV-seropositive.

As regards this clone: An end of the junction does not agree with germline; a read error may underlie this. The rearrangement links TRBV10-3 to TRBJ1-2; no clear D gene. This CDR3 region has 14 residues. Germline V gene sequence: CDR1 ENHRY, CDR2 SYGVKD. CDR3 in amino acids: CAISESLEGYDYTF. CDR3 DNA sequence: TGTGCCATCAGTGAGTCTCTAGAAGGATATGACTACACCTTC.

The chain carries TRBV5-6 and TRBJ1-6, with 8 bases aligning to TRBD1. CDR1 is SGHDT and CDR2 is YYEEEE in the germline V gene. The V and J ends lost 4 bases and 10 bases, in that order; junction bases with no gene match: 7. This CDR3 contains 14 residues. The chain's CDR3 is CASSTGTGASPLHF. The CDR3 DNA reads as TGTGCCAGCAGCACCGGGACAGGCGCCTCACCCCTCCACTTT.

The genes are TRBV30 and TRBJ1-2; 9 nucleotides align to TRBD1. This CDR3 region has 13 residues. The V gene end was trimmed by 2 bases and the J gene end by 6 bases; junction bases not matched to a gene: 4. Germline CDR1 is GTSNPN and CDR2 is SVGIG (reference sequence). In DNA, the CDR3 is TGTGCCTGGAGTCAGGGACAGGGACATGGCTACACCTTC. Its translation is CAWSQGQGHGYTF.

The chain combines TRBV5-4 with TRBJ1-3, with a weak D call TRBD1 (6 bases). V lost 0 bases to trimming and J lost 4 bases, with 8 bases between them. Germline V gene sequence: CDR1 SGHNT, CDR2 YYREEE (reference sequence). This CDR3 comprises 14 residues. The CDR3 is CASSLGQEGNTIYF. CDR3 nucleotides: TGTGCCAGCAGCTTGGGACAGGAAGGAAACACCATATATTTT.